This TCR beta chain was identified in a study of cytomegalovirus exposure and HLA in healthy donors. Study observations and caveats: Earlier analysis yielded a pattern in which most TCR beta V segments were productive about 90% or about 30% of the time. A later analysis showed HLA-associated TCR beta chains outstripping equally common others in clonal expansion.

The V gene end was trimmed by 4 bases and the J gene end by 5 bases; junction bases not matched to a gene: 2. Germline V CDR1 and CDR2: KGHSH, LQKENI. The CDR3 is made up of 13 amino acids. PCR was performed using 60 Vbeta and 13 Jbeta primers. Measured with immunoSEQ multiplex PCR; TCRdb has only the in-frame clones, and not every one. The table shows about 230,000 clones, with approximately 90% occurring only once. Notes on this clone: What it binds is not known.

The rearrangement joins TRBV18 to TRBJ2-3; 8 positions agree with TRBD1. Sequenced material: PBMCs. The source of this sequence is a woman under 30 in good health and CMV-seronegative. CDR3 amino acids: CASSLTGVDTQYF. The CDR3, as DNA: TGTGCCAGCTCACTGACAGGGGTAGATACGCAGTATTTT.